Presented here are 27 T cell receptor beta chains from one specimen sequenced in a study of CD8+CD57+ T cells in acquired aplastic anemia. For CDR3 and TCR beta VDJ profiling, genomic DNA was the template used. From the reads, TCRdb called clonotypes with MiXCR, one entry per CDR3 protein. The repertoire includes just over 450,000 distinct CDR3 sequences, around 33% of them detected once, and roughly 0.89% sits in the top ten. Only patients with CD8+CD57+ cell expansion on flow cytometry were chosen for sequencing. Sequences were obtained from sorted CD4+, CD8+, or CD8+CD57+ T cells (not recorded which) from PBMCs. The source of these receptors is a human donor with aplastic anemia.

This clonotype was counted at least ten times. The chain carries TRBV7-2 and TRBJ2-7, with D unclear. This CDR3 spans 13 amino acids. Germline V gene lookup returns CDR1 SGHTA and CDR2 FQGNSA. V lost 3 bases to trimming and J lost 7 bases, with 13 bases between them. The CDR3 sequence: CASSLFGVGEQYF. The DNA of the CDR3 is TGTGCCAGCAGCTTGTTCGGCGTGGGAGAGCAGTACTTC.

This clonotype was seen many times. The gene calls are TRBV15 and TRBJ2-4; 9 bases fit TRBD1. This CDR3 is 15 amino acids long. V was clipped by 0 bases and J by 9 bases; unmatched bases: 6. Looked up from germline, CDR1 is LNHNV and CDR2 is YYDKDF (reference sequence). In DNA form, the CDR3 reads TGTGCCACCAGCAGAGAGACAGGGGGTAAGGGCATTCAGTACTTC. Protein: CATSRETGGKGIQYF.

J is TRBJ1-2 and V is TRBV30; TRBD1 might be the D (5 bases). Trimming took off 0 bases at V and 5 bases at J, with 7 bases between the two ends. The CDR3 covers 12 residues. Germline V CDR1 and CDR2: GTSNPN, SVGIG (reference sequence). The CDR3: CAWSVGGYGYTF. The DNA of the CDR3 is TGTGCCTGGAGTGTTGGGGGGTATGGCTACACCTTC.

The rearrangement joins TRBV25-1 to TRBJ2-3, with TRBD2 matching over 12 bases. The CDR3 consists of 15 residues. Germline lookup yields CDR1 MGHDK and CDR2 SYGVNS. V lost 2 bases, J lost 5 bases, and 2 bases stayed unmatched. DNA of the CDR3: TGTGCCAGCAGTGAACGGACTAGCGGGAAAGATACGCAGTATTTT. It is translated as CASSERTSGKDTQYF.

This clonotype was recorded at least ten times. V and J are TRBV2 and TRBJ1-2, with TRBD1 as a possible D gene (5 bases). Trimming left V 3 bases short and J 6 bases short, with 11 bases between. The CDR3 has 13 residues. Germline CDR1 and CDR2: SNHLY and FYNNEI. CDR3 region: CASSEGPPDGYTF. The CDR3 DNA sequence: TGTGCCAGCAGTGAGGGGCCACCCGATGGCTACACCTTC.

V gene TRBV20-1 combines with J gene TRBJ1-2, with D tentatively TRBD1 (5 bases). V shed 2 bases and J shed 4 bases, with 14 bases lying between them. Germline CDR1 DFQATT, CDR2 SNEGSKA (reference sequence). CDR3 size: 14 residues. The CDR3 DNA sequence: TGCAGTGCTAGACCGCGGGGAGGGGCCTATGGCTACACCTTC. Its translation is CSARPRGGAYGYTF.

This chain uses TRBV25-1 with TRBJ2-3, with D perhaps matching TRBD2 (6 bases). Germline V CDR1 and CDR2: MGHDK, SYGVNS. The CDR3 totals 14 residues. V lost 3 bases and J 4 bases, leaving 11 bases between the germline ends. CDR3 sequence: CASSDPGVSDTQYF. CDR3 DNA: TGTGCCAGCAGTGACCCGGGAGTTTCAGATACGCAGTATTTT.

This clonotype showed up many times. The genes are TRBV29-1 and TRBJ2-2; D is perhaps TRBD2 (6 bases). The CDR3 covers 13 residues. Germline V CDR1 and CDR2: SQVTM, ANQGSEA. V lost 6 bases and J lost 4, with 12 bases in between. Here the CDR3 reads CSVGGSGTGELFF. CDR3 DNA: TGCAGCGTGGGAGGTAGTGGCACCGGGGAGCTGTTTTTT.

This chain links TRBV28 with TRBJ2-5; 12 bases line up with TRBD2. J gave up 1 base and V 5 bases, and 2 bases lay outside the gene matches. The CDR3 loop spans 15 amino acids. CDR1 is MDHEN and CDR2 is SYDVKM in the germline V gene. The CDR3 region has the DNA TGTGCCAGCAGTCCTAGCGGGAGGGCCCAAGAGACCCAGTACTTC. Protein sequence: CASSPSGRAQETQYF. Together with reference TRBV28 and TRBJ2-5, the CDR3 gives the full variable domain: DVKVTQSSRYLVKRTGEKVFLECVQDMDHENMFWYRQDPGLGLRLIYFSYDVKMKEKGDIPEGYSVSREKKERFSLILESASTNQTSMYLCASSPSGRAQETQYFGPGTRLLVL.

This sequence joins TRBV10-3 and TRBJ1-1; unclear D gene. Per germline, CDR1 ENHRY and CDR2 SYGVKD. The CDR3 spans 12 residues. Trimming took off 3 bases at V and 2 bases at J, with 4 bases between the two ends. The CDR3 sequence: CAISDVNTEAFF. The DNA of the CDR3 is TGTGCCATCAGTGATGTAAACACTGAAGCTTTCTTT.

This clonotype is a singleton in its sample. Here the CDR3 reads CASSISGLYQPQHF. In nucleotides, the CDR3 is TGTGCCAGTAGTATTTCTGGCCTATATCAGCCCCAGCATTTT. This chain joins TRBV19 and TRBJ1-5; D is ambiguous. Germline V gene sequence: CDR1 LNHDA, CDR2 SQIVND (reference sequence). Deletions cut 3 bases from V and 5 bases from J, with 11 bases between. The CDR3 extends over 14 amino acids.

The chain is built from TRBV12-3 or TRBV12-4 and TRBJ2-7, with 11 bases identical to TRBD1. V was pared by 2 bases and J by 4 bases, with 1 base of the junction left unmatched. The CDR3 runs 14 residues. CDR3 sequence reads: CASSLWDRGYEQYF. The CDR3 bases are TGTGCCAGCAGTTTATGGGACAGGGGGTACGAGCAGTACTTC.

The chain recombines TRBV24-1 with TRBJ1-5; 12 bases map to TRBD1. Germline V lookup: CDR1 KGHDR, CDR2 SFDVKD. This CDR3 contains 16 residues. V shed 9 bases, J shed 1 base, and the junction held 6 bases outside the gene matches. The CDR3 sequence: CATSGTGGLSNQPQHF. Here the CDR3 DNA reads TGTGCCACCTCCGGGACAGGGGGCCTGAGCAATCAGCCCCAGCATTTT.

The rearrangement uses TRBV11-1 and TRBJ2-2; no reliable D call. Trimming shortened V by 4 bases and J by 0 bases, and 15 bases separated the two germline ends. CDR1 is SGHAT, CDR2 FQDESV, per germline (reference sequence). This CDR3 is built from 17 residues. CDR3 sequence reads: CASSWIGQRANTGELFF. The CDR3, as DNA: TGTGCCAGCAGCTGGATAGGGCAGAGAGCGAACACCGGGGAGCTGTTTTTT.

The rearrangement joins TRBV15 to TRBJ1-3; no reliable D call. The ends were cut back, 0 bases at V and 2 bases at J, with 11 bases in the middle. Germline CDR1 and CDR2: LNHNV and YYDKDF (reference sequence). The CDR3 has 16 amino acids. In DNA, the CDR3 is TGTGCCACCAGCAGAGATCGGGTCGGCACTGGAAACACCATATATTTT. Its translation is CATSRDRVGTGNTIYF.

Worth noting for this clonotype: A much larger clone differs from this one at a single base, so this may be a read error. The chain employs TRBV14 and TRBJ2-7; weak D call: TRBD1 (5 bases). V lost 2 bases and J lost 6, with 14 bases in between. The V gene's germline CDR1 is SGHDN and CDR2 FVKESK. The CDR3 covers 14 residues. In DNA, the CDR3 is TGTGCCAGCAGCCAATATCAGGGCTCTGGCGAGCAGTACTTC. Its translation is CASSQYQGSGEQYF. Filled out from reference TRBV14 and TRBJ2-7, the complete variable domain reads EAGVTQFPSHSVIEKGQTVTLRCDPISGHDNLYWYRRVMGKEIKFLLHFVKESKQDESGMPNNRFLAERTGGTYSTLKVQPAELEDSGVYFCASSQYQGSGEQYFGPGTRLTVT.

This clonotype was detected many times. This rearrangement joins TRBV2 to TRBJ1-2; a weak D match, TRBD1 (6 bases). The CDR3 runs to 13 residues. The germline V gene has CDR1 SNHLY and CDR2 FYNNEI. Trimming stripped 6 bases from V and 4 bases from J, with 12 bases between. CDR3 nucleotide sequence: TGTGCCAGCAGCGGAACAGGGATCTATGGCTACACCTTC. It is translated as CASSGTGIYGYTF.

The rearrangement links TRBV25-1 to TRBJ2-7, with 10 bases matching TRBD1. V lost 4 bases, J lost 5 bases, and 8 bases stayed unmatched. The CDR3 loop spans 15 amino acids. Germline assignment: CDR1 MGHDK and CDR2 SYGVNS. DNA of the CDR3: TGTGCCAGCAGTGGGGGGACAGGGGTCATCCACGAGCAGTACTTC. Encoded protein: CASSGGTGVIHEQYF.

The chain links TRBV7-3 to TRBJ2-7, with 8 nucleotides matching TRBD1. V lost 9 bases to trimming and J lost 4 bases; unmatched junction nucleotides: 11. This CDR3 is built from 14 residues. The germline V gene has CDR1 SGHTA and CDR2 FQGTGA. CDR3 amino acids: CARKAGQGPYEQYF. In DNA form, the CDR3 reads TGTGCCAGGAAGGCAGGACAGGGTCCTTACGAGCAGTACTTC. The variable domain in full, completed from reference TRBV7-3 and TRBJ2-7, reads GAGVSQTPSNKVTEKGKYVELRCDPISGHTALYWYRQSLGQGPEFLIYFQGTGAADDSGLPNDRFFAVRPEGSVSTLKIQRTERGDSAVYLCARKAGQGPYEQYFGPGTRLTVT.

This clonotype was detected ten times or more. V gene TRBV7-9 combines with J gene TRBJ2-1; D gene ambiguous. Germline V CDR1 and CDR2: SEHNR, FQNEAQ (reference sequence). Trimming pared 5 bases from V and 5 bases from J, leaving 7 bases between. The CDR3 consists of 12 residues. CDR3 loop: CASSKHNNEQFF. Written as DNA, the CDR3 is TGTGCCAGCAGCAAACACAACAATGAGCAGTTCTTC.

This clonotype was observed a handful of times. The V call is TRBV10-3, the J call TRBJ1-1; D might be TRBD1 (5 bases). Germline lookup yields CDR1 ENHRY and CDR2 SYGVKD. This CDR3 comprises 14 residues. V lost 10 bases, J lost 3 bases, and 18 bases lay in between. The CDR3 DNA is TGTGCCAGCAGCTTCTCCTTGGGGGACACTGAAGCTTTCTTT. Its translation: CASSFSLGDTEAFF.

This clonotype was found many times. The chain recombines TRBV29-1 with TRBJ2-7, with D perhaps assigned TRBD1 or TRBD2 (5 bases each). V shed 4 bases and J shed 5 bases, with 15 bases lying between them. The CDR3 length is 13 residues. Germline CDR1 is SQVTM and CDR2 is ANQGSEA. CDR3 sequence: CSVGDQGLNEQYF. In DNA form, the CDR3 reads TGCAGCGTTGGGGACCAGGGTCTGAACGAGCAGTACTTC.

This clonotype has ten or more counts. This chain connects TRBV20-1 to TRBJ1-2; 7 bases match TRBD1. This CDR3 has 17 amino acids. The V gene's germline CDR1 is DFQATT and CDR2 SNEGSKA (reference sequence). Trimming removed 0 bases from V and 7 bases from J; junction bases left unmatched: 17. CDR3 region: CSARDNTAYDRVGGYTF. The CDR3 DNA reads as TGCAGTGCTAGAGACAACACAGCCTATGACAGGGTCGGTGGCTACACCTTC.

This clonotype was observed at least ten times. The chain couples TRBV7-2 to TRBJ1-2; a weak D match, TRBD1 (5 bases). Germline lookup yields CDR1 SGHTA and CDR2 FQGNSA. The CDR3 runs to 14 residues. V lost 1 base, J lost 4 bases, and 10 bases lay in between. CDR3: CASSLGGPPYGYTF. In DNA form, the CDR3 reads TGTGCCAGCAGCTTAGGGGGCCCCCCCTATGGCTACACCTTC. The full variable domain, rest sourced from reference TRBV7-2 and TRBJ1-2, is GAGVSQSPSNKVTEKGKDVELRCDPISGHTALYWYRQSLGQGLEFLIYFQGNSAPDKSGLPSDRFSAERTGGSVSTLTIQRTQQEDSAVYLCASSLGGPPYGYTFGSGTRLTVV.

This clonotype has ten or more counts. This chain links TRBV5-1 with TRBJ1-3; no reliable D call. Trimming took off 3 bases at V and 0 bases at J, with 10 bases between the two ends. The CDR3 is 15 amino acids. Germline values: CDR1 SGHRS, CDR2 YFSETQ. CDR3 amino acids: CASSSSFTSGNTIYF. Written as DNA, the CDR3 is TGCGCCAGCAGCTCCTCGTTCACCTCTGGAAACACCATATATTTT.

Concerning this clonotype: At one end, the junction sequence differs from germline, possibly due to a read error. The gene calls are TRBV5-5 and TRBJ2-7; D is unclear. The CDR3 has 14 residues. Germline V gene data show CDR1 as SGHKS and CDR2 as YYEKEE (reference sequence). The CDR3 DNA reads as TGTGTCAGCAGCTTGGAGCAGCCATCCTACGAGCAGTACTTC. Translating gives CVSSLEQPSYEQYF.

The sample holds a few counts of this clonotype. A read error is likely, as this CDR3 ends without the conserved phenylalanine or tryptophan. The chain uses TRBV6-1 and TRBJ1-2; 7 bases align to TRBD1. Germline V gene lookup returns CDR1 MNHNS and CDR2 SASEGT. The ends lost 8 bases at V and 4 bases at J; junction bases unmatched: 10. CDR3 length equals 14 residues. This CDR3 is CASVTIDRVYGYTL. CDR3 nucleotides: TGTGCCAGCGTAACAATTGACAGGGTCTATGGCTACACCCTC.